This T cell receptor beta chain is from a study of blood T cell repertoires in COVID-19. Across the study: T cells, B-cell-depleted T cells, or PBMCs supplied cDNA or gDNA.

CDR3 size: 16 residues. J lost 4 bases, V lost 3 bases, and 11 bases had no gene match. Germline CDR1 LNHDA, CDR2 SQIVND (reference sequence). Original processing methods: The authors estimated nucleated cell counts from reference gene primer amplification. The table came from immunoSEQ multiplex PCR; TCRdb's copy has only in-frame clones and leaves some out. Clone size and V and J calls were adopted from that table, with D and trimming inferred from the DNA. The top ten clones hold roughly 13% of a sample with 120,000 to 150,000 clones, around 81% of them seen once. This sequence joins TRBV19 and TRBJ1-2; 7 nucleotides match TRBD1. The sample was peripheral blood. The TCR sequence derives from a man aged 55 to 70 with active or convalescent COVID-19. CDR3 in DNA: TGTGCCAGTAGTATGACAGGGCCCGGAGTGGGCTATGGCTACACCTTC. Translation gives CASSMTGPGVGYGYTF.